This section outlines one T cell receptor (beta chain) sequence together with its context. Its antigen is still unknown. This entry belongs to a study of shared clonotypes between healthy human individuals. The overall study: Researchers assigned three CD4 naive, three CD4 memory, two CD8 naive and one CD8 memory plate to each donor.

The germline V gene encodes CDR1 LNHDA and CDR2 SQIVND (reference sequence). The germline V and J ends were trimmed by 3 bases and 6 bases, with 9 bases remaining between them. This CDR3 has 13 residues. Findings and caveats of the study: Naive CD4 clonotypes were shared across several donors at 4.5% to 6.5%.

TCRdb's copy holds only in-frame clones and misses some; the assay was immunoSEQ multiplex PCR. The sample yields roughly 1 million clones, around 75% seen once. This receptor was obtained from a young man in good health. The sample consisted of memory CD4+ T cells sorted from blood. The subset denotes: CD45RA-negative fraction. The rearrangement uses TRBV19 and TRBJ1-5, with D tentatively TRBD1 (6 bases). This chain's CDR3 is CASSIGGGQPQHF. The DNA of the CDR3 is TGTGCCAGTAGTATCGGAGGGGGTCAGCCCCAGCATTTT.